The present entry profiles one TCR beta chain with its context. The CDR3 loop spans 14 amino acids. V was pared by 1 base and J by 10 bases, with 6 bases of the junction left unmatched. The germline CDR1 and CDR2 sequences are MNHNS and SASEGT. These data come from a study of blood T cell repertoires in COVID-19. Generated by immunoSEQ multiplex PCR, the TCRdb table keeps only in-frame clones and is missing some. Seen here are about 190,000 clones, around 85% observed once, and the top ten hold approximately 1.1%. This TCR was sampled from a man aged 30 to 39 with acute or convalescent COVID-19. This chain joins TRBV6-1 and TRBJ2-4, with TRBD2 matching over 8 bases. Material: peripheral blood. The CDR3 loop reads CASSEGGTSFIQYF. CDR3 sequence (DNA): TGTGCCAGCAGTGAAGGGGGGACTAGTTTTATTCAGTACTTC.